This TCR beta chain was sequenced for a study of T cell responses to AZD1222 COVID-19 vaccine. Study-wide findings and caveats: Of spike-specific TCRs, nearly half reportedly target regions left unmutated in variants. Only a handful of AZD1222 recipients tested seropositive at baseline. White British people made up most donors, females outnumbered males, and clonal diversity was possibly underestimated. Researchers report vaccine-associated CD4 TCRs spanning spike, with dominance at 160-218 and 743-854.

This clone was found once. Its target is not known. TCRdb's table, derived via immunoSEQ multiplex PCR, lists solely in-frame clones and lacks some. The data contain around 110,000 clones, about 91% of them singletons. The CDR3 totals 14 residues. Germline CDR1 and CDR2: MDHEN and SYDVKM. Trimming removed 5 bases from V and 4 bases from J; junction bases left unmatched: 6. The TCR comes from an adult who received the AZD1222 COVID-19 vaccine. J is TRBJ1-1 and V is TRBV28; 8 bases are shared with TRBD1. This specimen was peripheral blood, taken 28 days after the second AZD1222 dose. The CDR3 DNA is TGTGCCAGCAGTCCAGGGGGCGGCGGCACTGAAGCTTTCTTT. This encodes CASSPGGGGTEAFF.